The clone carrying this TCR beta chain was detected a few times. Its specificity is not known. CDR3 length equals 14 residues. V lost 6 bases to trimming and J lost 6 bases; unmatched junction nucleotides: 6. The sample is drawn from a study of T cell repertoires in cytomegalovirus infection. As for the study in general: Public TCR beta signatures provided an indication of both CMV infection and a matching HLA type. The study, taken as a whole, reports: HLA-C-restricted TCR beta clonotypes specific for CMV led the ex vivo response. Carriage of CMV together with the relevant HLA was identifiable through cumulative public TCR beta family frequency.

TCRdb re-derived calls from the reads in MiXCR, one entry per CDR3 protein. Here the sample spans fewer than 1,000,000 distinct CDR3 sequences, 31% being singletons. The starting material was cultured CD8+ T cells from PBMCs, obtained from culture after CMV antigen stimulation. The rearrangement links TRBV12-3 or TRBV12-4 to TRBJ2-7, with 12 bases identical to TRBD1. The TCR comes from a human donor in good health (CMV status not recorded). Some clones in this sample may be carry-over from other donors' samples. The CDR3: CASRGGQGAGEQYF. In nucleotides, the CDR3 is TGTGCCAGCAGAGGGGGACAGGGGGCAGGCGAGCAGTACTTC.